This TCR beta chain was obtained from a study of T-cell reconstitution after alpha-beta-depleted transplantation in children. Points from the study as a whole: Fresh T-cell production supplied most of the T-cell counts and diversity seen one year after transplant. About two months after transplant, alpha-beta T cells reportedly came from several hundred expanded graft clones.

CDR3 length: 16 amino acids. V was clipped by 3 bases and J by 0 bases; unmatched bases: 5. Points on this clonotype: Its antigen is not identified.

Researchers prepared the TCRbeta library using unique molecular identifiers, the study reports. TCRdb recomputed calls from the PCR reads with MiXCR, one row per CDR3 protein. The repertoire has some 600,000 distinct CDR3 sequences, approximately 12% of them found once; the top ten carry roughly 2.3%. This chain links TRBV12-3 or TRBV12-4 with TRBJ2-7; 10 nucleotides align to TRBD1. This receptor was taken from a male patient younger than 18 who had a stem cell transplant for acute myeloid leukemia, so the T cells may come from the graft donor. The material sequenced was PBMCs, mostly from graft donor cells, taken 360 days after TCRalphabeta/CD19-depleted stem cell transplant. As DNA, the CDR3 is TGTGCCAGCAGTTTGGGAGGGACAGGGGTCTCCTACGAGCAGTACTTC. Protein product: CASSLGGTGVSYEQYF.